These 27 T cell receptor beta chains came from one sample sequenced in a study of blood T cells in healthy people across ages. Primers used in a second PCR of roughly 6 to 11 cycles were a sample-barcoded 5' primer and a J-beta primer mix. TCRdb analysed the 5' RACE reads with MiXCR anew, one entry per CDR3 protein. This table has approximately 900,000 distinct CDR3 sequences, 40% to 60% appearing once. Sequenced input: blood. These receptor sequences come from a man younger than 40 in good health.

This rearrangement joins TRBV6-6 to TRBJ1-5, with 9 nucleotides matching TRBD1. V lost 10 bases, J lost 2 bases, and 6 bases stayed unmatched. This CDR3 is 14 amino acids long. Looked up from germline, CDR1 is MNHNY and CDR2 is SVGAGI (reference sequence). The DNA of the CDR3 is TGTGCCACCACAGGGGGCCTAGGCAATCAGCCCCAGCATTTT. It encodes CATTGGLGNQPQHF.

V and J are TRBV9 and TRBJ2-1; TRBD2 agrees at 7 bases. V lost 4 bases, J lost 8 bases, and 9 bases stayed unmatched. The germline V gene encodes CDR1 SGDLS and CDR2 YYNGEE. CDR3 length equals 14 residues. CDR3 protein: CASSPQPGRDEQFF. CDR3 DNA: TGTGCCAGCAGCCCCCAACCAGGGAGGGATGAGCAGTTCTTC.

The chain carries TRBV6-1 and TRBJ1-5; no clear D. Germline CDR1 and CDR2: MNHNS and SASEGT. Deletions cut 5 bases from V and 0 bases from J, with 11 bases between. CDR3 size: 15 residues. CDR3 sequence (DNA): TGTGCCAGCAGTCCTGGGCTTTATAGCAATCAGCCCCAGCATTTT. Its protein product is CASSPGLYSNQPQHF.

The chain links TRBV7-3 to TRBJ2-5; 9 bases fit TRBD2. The V and J ends lost 5 bases and 5 bases, in that order; junction bases with no gene match: 3. Germline V lookup: CDR1 SGHTA, CDR2 FQGTGA. There are 13 residues in the CDR3. The DNA of the CDR3 is TGTGCCAGCAGCGCGGGGGGGTCTGAGACCCAGTACTTC. This gives the protein CASSAGGSETQYF. Full variable domain (missing parts from reference TRBV7-3 and TRBJ2-5): GAGVSQTPSNKVTEKGKYVELRCDPISGHTALYWYRQSLGQGPEFLIYFQGTGAADDSGLPNDRFFAVRPEGSVSTLKIQRTERGDSAVYLCASSAGGSETQYFGPGTRLLVL.

This chain links TRBV7-3 with TRBJ2-3; D remains unclear. V gave up 0 bases and J gave up 6 bases, with 7 bases separating them. Germline CDR1 and CDR2: SGHTA and FQGTGA. The CDR3 is 13 residues long. As DNA, the CDR3 is TGTGCCAGCAGCTTAACGGCGTGGGATACGCAGTATTTT. This codes for CASSLTAWDTQYF.

The chain employs TRBV5-1 and TRBJ2-3; D is perhaps TRBD1 (8 bases). This CDR3 contains 15 residues. Trimming shortened V by 2 bases and J by 3 bases, and 13 bases separated the two germline ends. The germline gives CDR1 SGHRS, CDR2 YFSETQ. Written as DNA, the CDR3 is TGCGCCAGCAGCTTACAGGGGGAGGGAACAGATACGCAGTATTTT. As protein: CASSLQGEGTDTQYF.

The V call is TRBV20-1, the J call TRBJ2-3, with D possibly being TRBD1 (6 bases). The germline V and J ends were trimmed by 7 bases and 8 bases, with 13 bases remaining between them. The germline V gene encodes CDR1 DFQATT and CDR2 SNEGSKA (reference sequence). The CDR3 contains 11 residues. CDR3 region: CSVSGAGTQYF. The CDR3 DNA reads TGCAGTGTGTCAGGGGCGGGTACGCAGTATTTT.

This clonotype was seen only once. The chain has TRBV20-1 and TRBJ2-3, with D tentatively TRBD1 or TRBD2 (7 bases each). The V and J ends lost 8 bases and 3 bases respectively, with 15 bases between them. The CDR3 runs to 13 residues. The V gene's germline CDR1 is DFQATT and CDR2 SNEGSKA (reference sequence). The CDR3 protein is CSYRGGGTDTQYF. The CDR3 DNA follows: TGCAGTTACAGGGGAGGGGGTACAGATACGCAGTATTTT.

This chain joins TRBV4-2 and TRBJ2-4, with 13 positions matching TRBD2. The CDR3 extends over 17 amino acids. V lost 4 bases, J lost 4 bases, and 7 bases stayed unmatched. CDR1 and CDR2 (germline): LGHNA, YNFKEQ. The CDR3 DNA reads TGTGCCAGCAGCCGCCTGACTAGCGGGGGGAATAAAAACATTCAGTACTTC. It translates to CASSRLTSGGNKNIQYF.

The genes are TRBV7-9 and TRBJ1-1; tentatively, D is TRBD1 (5 bases). V was cut by 5 bases and J by 4 bases, with 17 bases left in between. Germline V gene sequence: CDR1 SEHNR, CDR2 FQNEAQ (reference sequence). CDR3 length equals 15 residues. The CDR3 spells CASSGGRGGSTEAFF. CDR3 sequence (DNA): TGTGCCAGCAGCGGGGGAAGGGGTGGGAGCACTGAAGCTTTCTTT.

This clonotype has a handful of counts. The rearrangement links TRBV7-2 to TRBJ2-7; 9 bases map to TRBD2. The junction had 13 bases not matched to a gene; V was cut back by 1 base and J by 6 bases. From germline, CDR1 is SGHTA and CDR2 FQGNSA. The CDR3 is 17 residues long. The CDR3 loop reads CASSLVASGIGPREQYF. CDR3 coding DNA: TGTGCCAGCAGCTTAGTCGCTAGCGGGATAGGACCGCGCGAGCAGTACTTC.

The sample holds a few counts of this clonotype. This chain links TRBV7-2 with TRBJ2-5, with D tentatively TRBD1 (5 bases). The CDR3 has 16 residues. V lost 1 base and J 4 bases, leaving 16 bases between the germline ends. CDR1 and CDR2 from the germline V gene are SGHTA and FQGNSA. The CDR3 DNA follows: TGTGCCAGCAGCTTAGAGTACTGGGGCCGTGGAGAGACCCAGTACTTC. Translation: CASSLEYWGRGETQYF.

This clonotype was detected a few times. V is TRBV12-3 or TRBV12-4 and J is TRBJ1-2, with D maybe TRBD1 (6 bases). Trimming took 7 bases from V and 7 from J, leaving 34 bases between them. This CDR3 comprises 19 residues. CDR3 nucleotide sequence: TGTGCCAGCACCACAAGGACGGTACAGGGACCCGGAATGTCGGGTGGCTACACCTTC. Translation gives CASTTRTVQGPGMSGGYTF.

This clonotype was seen just once. The chain combines TRBV7-2 with TRBJ2-7; no definite D call. Germline lookup yields CDR1 SGHTA and CDR2 FQGNSA. Trimming shortened V by 4 bases and J by 0 bases, and 13 bases separated the two germline ends. The CDR3 consists of 15 residues. CDR3 DNA sequence: TGTGCCAGCAGCTCGAACCCTCAACACTCCTACGAGCAGTACTTC. It is translated as CASSSNPQHSYEQYF.

For the CDR3, the DNA is TGCAGCGCAGCTCAGGTTACCTACAATGAGCAGTTCTTC. This codes for CSAAQVTYNEQFF. This chain uses TRBV29-1 with TRBJ2-1; D uncertain. Germline CDR1 SQVTM, CDR2 ANQGSEA. CDR3 size: 13 residues. V was shortened by 7 bases and J by 2 bases, with 12 bases between the two germline ends.

The rearrangement links TRBV2 to TRBJ2-7; possibly TRBD1 for D (6 bases). V was clipped by 9 bases and J by 0 bases, with 15 bases between them. CDR1 is SNHLY, CDR2 FYNNEI, per germline. The CDR3 is made up of 14 amino acids. The CDR3 region has the DNA TGTGCCAGTACCCAGCGGACAGCCTCCTACGAGCAGTACTTC. This codes for CASTQRTASYEQYF.

CDR3 in DNA: TGTGCCAGCACCCGGGACGTACGAGCTAACTATGGCTACACCTTC. Translated: CASTRDVRANYGYTF. The genes are TRBV6-5 and TRBJ1-2, with D possibly TRBD1 on 5 matching bases. The germline V and J ends were trimmed by 7 bases and 0 bases, with 15 bases remaining between them. The CDR3 has 15 residues. The germline CDR1 and CDR2 sequences are MNHEY and SVGAGI.

This chain uses TRBV30 with TRBJ2-4; 9 nucleotides line up with TRBD2. The germline gives CDR1 GTSNPN, CDR2 SVGIG (reference sequence). With 0 bases clipped from V and 13 bases from J, the junction kept 13 bases outside the gene matches. The CDR3 has 15 amino acids. CDR3 coding DNA: TGTGCCTGGAGTGTACGCGGGGGGGCGGATAGGAAGCAGTACTTC. It encodes CAWSVRGGADRKQYF.

This clonotype has a handful of counts. This rearrangement joins TRBV9 to TRBJ2-1; D unclear. This CDR3 is 14 amino acids long. V dropped 0 bases and J dropped 6 bases, with 10 bases sitting between them. CDR1 and CDR2 from the germline V gene are SGDLS and YYNGEE. DNA for the CDR3: TGTGCCAGCAGCGTAGTAGGATCCAGCAATGAGCAGTTCTTC. Amino acids: CASSVVGSSNEQFF. The full variable domain, with the rest looked up from reference TRBV9 and TRBJ2-1, is DSGVTQTPKHLITATGQRVTLRCSPRSGDLSVYWYQQSLDQGLQFLIQYYNGEERAKGNILERFSAQQFPDLHSELNLSSLELGDSALYFCASSVVGSSNEQFFGPGTRLTVL.

In its sample, this clonotype was seen a few times. This rearrangement joins TRBV7-2 to TRBJ1-2, with D possibly TRBD1 on 6 matching bases. V dropped 7 bases and J dropped 0 bases, with 12 bases sitting between them. Germline values: CDR1 SGHTA, CDR2 FQGNSA. The CDR3 is 14 residues long. In DNA, the CDR3 is TGTGCCAGCAAGGAGGAGGGGGCTAACTATGGCTACACCTTC. As protein: CASKEEGANYGYTF.

The chain couples TRBV9 to TRBJ2-3; TRBD1 might be the D (5 bases). The CDR3 has 15 amino acids. Germline values: CDR1 SGDLS, CDR2 YYNGEE. V lost 2 bases and J lost 3, with 13 bases in between. The DNA for the CDR3 is TGTGCCAGCAGCGTTTTAGGCAGGGCGACAGATACGCAGTATTTT. Its protein product is CASSVLGRATDTQYF.

The chain combines TRBV6-2 or TRBV6-3 with TRBJ2-3, with D possibly TRBD2 on 6 matching bases. V was clipped by 3 bases and J by 2 bases, with 12 bases between them. The CDR3 is 15 residues long. Germline V gene data show CDR1 as MNHEY and CDR2 as SVGEGT. CDR3 amino acids: CASSYLADYTDTQYF. CDR3 bases: TGTGCCAGCAGTTATTTAGCGGATTACACAGATACGCAGTATTTT.

V and J are TRBV20-1 and TRBJ2-1, with 10 nucleotides matching TRBD2. The CDR3 has 15 amino acids. CDR1 is DFQATT, CDR2 SNEGSKA, per germline (reference sequence). After removal of 0 bases from V and 5 bases from J, the junction contained 4 bases not matched to a gene. The DNA for the CDR3 is TGCAGTGCTAGAGATTCGAGCGGGGGGGACAATGAGCAGTTCTTC. This encodes CSARDSSGGDNEQFF.

This clonotype was detected a few times. V and J are TRBV5-6 and TRBJ2-3; D remains ambiguous. The length of the CDR3 is 14 residues. V gave up 2 bases and J gave up 4 bases, with 11 bases separating them. Germline CDR1 and CDR2: SGHDT and YYEEEE. The CDR3 DNA is TGTGCCAGCAGCTTATTCCTGGTGGCAGATACGCAGTATTTT. Its translation is CASSLFLVADTQYF. Combining the CDR3 with reference TRBV5-6 and TRBJ2-3 gives the whole variable domain DAGVTQSPTHLIKTRGQQVTLRCSPKSGHDTVSWYQQALGQGPQFIFQYYEEEERQRGNFPDRFSGHQFPNYSSELNVNALLLGDSALYLCASSLFLVADTQYFGPGTRLTVL.

In its sample, this clonotype was seen a few times. The chain has TRBV7-3 and TRBJ2-7; a possible D gene is TRBD1 (5 bases). V was cut by 4 bases and J by 9 bases, with 16 bases left in between. Germline CDR1 is SGHTA and CDR2 is FQGTGA. The CDR3 is 13 amino acids. In DNA form, the CDR3 reads TGTGCCAGCAGCTCCACACCCAGGGCAGTGCAGTACTTC. Its protein is CASSSTPRAVQYF.

The chain is built from TRBV27 and TRBJ1-4; the D gene is possibly TRBD1 (5 bases). The germline V and J ends were trimmed by 6 bases and 9 bases, with 17 bases remaining between them. The CDR3 sequence is 14 residues long. In germline, CDR1 is MNHEY, CDR2 SMNVEV (reference sequence). CDR3 region: CASRQQGDLKKLFF. CDR3 DNA: TGTGCCAGCAGGCAGCAGGGAGACTTGAAAAAACTGTTTTTT.

The gene calls are TRBV3-1 and TRBJ1-6; TRBD1 is a possible D gene (5 bases). Germline CDR1 LGHDT, CDR2 YNNKEL (reference sequence). V lost 7 bases and J lost 7, with 14 bases in between. CDR3 length: 14 amino acids. This chain's CDR3 is CASNHGGSNSPLHF. The DNA for the CDR3 is TGTGCCAGCAACCACGGGGGTAGCAATTCACCCCTCCACTTT.